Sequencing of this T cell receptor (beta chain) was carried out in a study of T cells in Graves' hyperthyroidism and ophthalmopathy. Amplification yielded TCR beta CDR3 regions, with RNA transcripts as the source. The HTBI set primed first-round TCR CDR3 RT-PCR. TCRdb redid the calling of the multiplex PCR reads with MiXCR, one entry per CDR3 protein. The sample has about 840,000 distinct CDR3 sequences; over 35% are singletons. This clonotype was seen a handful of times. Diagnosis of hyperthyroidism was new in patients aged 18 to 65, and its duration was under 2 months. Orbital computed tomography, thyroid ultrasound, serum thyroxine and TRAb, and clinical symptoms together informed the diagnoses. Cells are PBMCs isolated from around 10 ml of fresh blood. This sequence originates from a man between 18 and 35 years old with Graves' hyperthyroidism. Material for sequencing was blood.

The CDR3 protein is CASGPNQGQPQHF. CDR3 DNA: TGTGCTAGTGGACCTAACCAGGGCCAGCCCCAGCATTTT. The chain carries TRBV12-3 or TRBV12-4 and TRBJ1-5, with D perhaps TRBD1 (5 bases). This CDR3 region has 13 residues.